This TCR beta chain was documented in a study of T cell responses to AZD1222 COVID-19 vaccine. Study-wide results and limits: Only a handful of AZD1222 recipients, more than five in all, had baseline seropositivity. Only after the peak T cell response were repertoires sampled.

Regarding this clone: The antigen is not known.

Produced via immunoSEQ multiplex PCR; TCRdb's table is partial and in-frame only. The table records approximately 110,000 clones, about 90% of them present only once. The CDR3 extends over 14 amino acids. Germline values: CDR1 SGHRS, CDR2 YFSETQ. Trimming took 9 bases from V and 1 from J; bases not matched to a gene: 8. The material was peripheral blood, obtained on day 0 of AZD1222 vaccination. The source is an adult in good health. V and J are TRBV5-1 and TRBJ1-1; 8 bases are a match to TRBD1. The CDR3, as DNA: TGCGCCACCCGACAGGGGAGCGGGAACACTGAAGCTTTCTTT. Its protein product is CATRQGSGNTEAFF.